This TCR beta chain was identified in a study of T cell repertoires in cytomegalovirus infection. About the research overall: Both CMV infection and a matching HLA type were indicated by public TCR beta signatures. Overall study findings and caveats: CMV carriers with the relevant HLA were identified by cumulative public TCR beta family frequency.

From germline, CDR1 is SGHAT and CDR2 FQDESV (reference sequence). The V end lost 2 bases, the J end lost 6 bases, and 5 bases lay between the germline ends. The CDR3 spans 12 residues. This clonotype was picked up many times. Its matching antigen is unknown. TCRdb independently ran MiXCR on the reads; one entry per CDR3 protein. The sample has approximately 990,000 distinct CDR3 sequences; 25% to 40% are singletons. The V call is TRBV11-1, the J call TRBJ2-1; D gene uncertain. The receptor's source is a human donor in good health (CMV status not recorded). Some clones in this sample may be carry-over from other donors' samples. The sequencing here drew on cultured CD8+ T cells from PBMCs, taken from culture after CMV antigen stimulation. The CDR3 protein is CASSLSINEQFF. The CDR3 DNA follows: TGTGCCAGCAGCTTAAGTATCAATGAGCAGTTCTTC.